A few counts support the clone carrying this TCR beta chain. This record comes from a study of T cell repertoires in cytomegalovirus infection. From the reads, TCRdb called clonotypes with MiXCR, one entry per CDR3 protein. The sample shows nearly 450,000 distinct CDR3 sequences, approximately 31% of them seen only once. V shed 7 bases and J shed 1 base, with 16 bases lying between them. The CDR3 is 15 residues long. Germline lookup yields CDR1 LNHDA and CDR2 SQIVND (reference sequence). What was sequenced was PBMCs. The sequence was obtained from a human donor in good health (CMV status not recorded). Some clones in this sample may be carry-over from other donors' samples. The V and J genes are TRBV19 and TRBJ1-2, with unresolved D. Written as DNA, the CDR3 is TGTGCCAGTACCAAAAACGTCGGAGTTAACTATGGCTACACCTTC. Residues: CASTKNVGVNYGYTF. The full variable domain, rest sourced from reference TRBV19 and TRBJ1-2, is DGGITQSPKYLFRKEGQNVTLSCEQNLNHDAMYWYRQDPGQGLRLIYYSQIVNDFQKGDIAEGYSVSREKKESFPLTVTSAQKNPTAFYLCASTKNVGVNYGYTFGSGTRLTVV.